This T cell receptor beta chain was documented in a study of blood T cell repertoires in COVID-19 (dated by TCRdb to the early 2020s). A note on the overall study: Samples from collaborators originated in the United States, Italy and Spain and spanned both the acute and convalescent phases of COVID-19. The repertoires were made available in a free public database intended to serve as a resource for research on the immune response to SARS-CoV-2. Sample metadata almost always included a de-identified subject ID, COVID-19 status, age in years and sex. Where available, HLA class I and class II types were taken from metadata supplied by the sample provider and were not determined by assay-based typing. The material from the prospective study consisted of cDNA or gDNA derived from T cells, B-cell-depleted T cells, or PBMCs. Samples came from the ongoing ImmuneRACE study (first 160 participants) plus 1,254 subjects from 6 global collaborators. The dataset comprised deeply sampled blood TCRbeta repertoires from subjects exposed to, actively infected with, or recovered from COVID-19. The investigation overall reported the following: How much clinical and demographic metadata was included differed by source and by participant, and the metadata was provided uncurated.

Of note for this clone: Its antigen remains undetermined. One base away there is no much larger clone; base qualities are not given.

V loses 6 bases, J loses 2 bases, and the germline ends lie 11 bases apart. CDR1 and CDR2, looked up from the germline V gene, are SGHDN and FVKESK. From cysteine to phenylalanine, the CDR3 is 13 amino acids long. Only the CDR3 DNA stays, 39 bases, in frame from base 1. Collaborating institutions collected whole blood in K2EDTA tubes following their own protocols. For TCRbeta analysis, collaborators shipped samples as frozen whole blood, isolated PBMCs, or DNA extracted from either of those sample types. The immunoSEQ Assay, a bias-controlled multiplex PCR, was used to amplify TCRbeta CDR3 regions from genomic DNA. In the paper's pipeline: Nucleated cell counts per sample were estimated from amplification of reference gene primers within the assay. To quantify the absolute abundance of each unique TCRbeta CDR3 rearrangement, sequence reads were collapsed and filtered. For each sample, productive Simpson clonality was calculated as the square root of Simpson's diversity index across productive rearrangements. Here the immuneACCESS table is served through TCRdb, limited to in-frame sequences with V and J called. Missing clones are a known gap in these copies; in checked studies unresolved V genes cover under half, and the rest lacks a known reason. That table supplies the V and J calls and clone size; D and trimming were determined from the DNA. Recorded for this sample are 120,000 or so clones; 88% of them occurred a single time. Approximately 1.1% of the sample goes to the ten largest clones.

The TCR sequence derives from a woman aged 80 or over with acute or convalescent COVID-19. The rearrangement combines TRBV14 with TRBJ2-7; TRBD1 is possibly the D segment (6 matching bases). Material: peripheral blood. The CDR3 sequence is CASRGQGTYEQYF. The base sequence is TGTGCCAGCAGGGGACAAGGAACCTACGAGCAGTACTTC.